The rows below give T cell receptor beta chains drawn from one sample of a study of beta chain features in type 1 diabetes. The data were produced by immunoSEQ multiplex PCR, yet TCRdb's version contains in-frame clones alone and is incomplete. The sample shows around 15,000 clones, approximately 50% of them seen only once. What was sequenced was stem cell memory CD4+ T cells from blood. Every receptor here comes from a woman between 18 and 29 years old in good health. Each CDR3 is given with its conserved first and last residue. The D gene is left open where the match is weak. Some rows mark clone size as missing; the rest say once, few, many or name a class of expanded clone.

TRBD2	NA	TRBJ2-5	TRBV6-6	TGTGCCAGCAGTTTAGCGGGGGGGCCGGAAGAGACCCAGTACTTC	CASSLAGGPEETQYF
NA	NA	TRBJ1-2	TRBV7-8	TGTGCCAGCAGCTTAGACCGCGGCAACTATGGCTACACCTTC	CASSLDRGNYGYTF
TRBD2	NA	TRBJ2-2	TRBV5-4	TGTGCCAGCAGCCAAGAGCCTAGCGGGGGGTTGGGCACCGGGGAGCTGTTTTTT	CASSQEPSGGLGTGELFF
NA	NA	TRBJ1-1	TRBV5-1	TGCGCCAGCAGCCCGAACGGAGAGATGAACACTGAAGCTTTCTTT	CASSPNGEMNTEAFF
TRBD2	NA	TRBJ2-7	TRBV6-1	TGTGCCAGCAGTGAAAGTGGTGGCGGGAGGGGGTTCAGTCCCTACGAGCAGTACTTC	CASSESGGGRGFSPYEQYF
TRBD1	NA	TRBJ2-2	TRBV5-1	TGCGCCAGCAGCGGTCCGGGACAGACGAACACCGGGGAGCTGTTTTTT	CASSGPGQTNTGELFF
TRBD1	NA	TRBJ1-5	TRBV30	TGTGCCTGGAGTCCCGGGACAGGGGGCTTTCAGCCCCAGCATTTT	CAWSPGTGGFQPQHF
NA	NA	TRBJ2-2	TRBV2	TGTGCCAGCCTTCTTTCTCTTTCCACCGGGGAGCTGTTTTTT	CASLLSLSTGELFF
NA	once	TRBJ2-3	TRBV5-1	TGCGCCAGCAGCTTCCGGTCCAACACAGATACGCAGTATTTT	CASSFRSNTDTQYF
TRBD1	few	TRBJ2-1	TRBV11-2	TGTGCCAGCAGCTGGGGGGACAGGGCTTCCAATGAGCAGTTCTTC	CASSWGDRASNEQFF
NA	NA	TRBJ1-3	TRBV7-9	TGTGCCAGCAGCTTACGGCAGGGGTCAGACACCATATATTTT	CASSLRQGSDTIYF
TRBD1	few	TRBJ1-4	TRBV10-3	TGTGCCGTTGGGACAGGGGGCTCTTCAACTAATGAAAAACTGTTTTTT	CAVGTGGSSTNEKLFF
NA	NA	TRBJ1-2	TRBV10-3	TGTGCCATCAGTGAACCGGGACTCTCCCCGGGGCTCTATGGCTACACCTTC	CAISEPGLSPGLYGYTF
TRBD2	NA	TRBJ2-1	TRBV19	TGTGCCAGCCGCGGGAGTTGGTACAATGAGCAGTTCTTC	CASRGSWYNEQFF
NA	NA	TRBJ2-7	TRBV7-7	TGTGCCAGCAGTGAGCTAGCGTCAGATGAGCAGTACTTC	CASSELASDEQYF
NA	NA	TRBJ1-2	TRBV13	TGTGCCAGCAGCGACACCGGCCTCGATGGCTACACCTTC	CASSDTGLDGYTF
NA	NA	TRBJ1-1	TRBV30	TGTGCCTGGGATAGGGTTGGGGAGGCGAACACTGAAGCTTTCTTT	CAWDRVGEANTEAFF
TRBD2	NA	TRBJ2-1	TRBV5-1	TGCGCCAGCCACGACAGCCCGGGAGGACGGTATAATGAGCAGTTCTTC	CASHDSPGGRYNEQFF
TRBD2	NA	TRBJ2-7	TRBV9	TGTGCCAGCAGCGTAGGGCGGGGGAACTACGAGCAGTACTTC	CASSVGRGNYEQYF
NA	few	TRBJ2-3	TRBV6-5	TGTGCCAGCAGTTATACTAGGCCGAACACAGATACGCAGTATTTT	CASSYTRPNTDTQYF
TRBD2	NA	TRBJ2-5	TRBV30	TGTGCCTGGGGCGGGGGATACCAAGAGACCCAGTACTTC	CAWGGGYQETQYF
NA	few	TRBJ1-1	TRBV6-1	TGTGCCAGCGCTATGGGGGGATGGACTGAAGCTTTCTTT	CASAMGGWTEAFF
TRBD1	few	TRBJ1-5	TRBV18	TGTGCCAGCTCACCGCGCGTTATGGACAGGGTGGACAATCAGCCCCAGCATTTT	CASSPRVMDRVDNQPQHF
TRBD1	few	TRBJ2-7	TRBV23-1	TGCGCCAGCAGTCATCAGACAGGGGTAACCTACGAGCAGTACTTC	CASSHQTGVTYEQYF
TRBD1	few	TRBJ1-5	TRBV19	TGTGCCAGTAGTATTGGGACAGGGGGGAATCAGCCCCAGCATTTT	CASSIGTGGNQPQHF
TRBD2	NA	TRBJ2-2	TRBV10-3	TGTGCCATCAGTGCGGGACTAGCGGCGGGGACCGGGGAGCTGTTTTTT	CAISAGLAAGTGELFF
NA	NA	TRBJ2-3	TRBV7-2	TGTGCCAGCAGCTTGGACTTGACCACAGATACGCAGTATTTT	CASSLDLTTDTQYF
TRBD1	NA	TRBJ1-2	TRBV18	TGTGCCAGCTCACGGGGGCCGGGGACAGAGTATGGCTACACCTTC	CASSRGPGTEYGYTF
NA	NA	TRBJ1-1	TRBV5-1	TGCGCCAGCAGCTTGGACCAAGGCGGAAACACTGAAGCTTTCTTT	CASSLDQGGNTEAFF
TRBD2	NA	TRBJ2-1	TRBV7-2	TGTGCCAGCAGCTGGCCCTTAGCGGGGGGGACAGATGAGCAGTTCTTC	CASSWPLAGGTDEQFF
NA	NA	TRBJ1-3	TRBV7-2	TGTGCCAGCAGCTTCAGGGGCTTGAAAGGAAACACCATATATTTT	CASSFRGLKGNTIYF
TRBD1	few	TRBJ2-1	TRBV11-2	TGTGCCAGCAGCTTGTTCGATGGGACAGAGTATTACAATGAGCAGTTCTTC	CASSLFDGTEYYNEQFF
NA	NA	TRBJ1-2	TRBV4-2	TGTGCCAGCAGCCAACGAGGCGGCCGTCCGGAGATCTATGGCTACACCTTC	CASSQRGGRPEIYGYTF
TRBD1	NA	TRBJ2-3	TRBV18	TGTGCCAGCTCACCTTCCGGGACAGGGGGAATCACAGATACGCAGTATTTT	CASSPSGTGGITDTQYF
NA	NA	TRBJ1-2	TRBV18	TGTGCCAGCTCACCGAGCGGGGGGGACTATGGCTACACCTTC	CASSPSGGDYGYTF
TRBD2	few	TRBJ2-3	TRBV29-1	TGCAGCGTTGATTCCAGCGGGAGTGGAGCAGATACGCAGTATTTT	CSVDSSGSGADTQYF
TRBD1	NA	TRBJ2-7	TRBV14	TGTGCCAGCAGCCAAGGACTAGGGACAGGTGTCCACGAGCAGTACTTC	CASSQGLGTGVHEQYF
TRBD2	NA	TRBJ2-3	TRBV5-6	TGTGCCAGCAGCGTAACTAGCGGGGGGGCCGGCACAGATACGCAGTATTTT	CASSVTSGGAGTDTQYF
NA	NA	TRBJ2-1	TRBV7-9	TGTGCCAGCAGCTTAGTAGTCGACAATGAGCAGTTCTTC	CASSLVVDNEQFF
NA	NA	TRBJ2-2	TRBV29-1	TGCAGCGCGGGCGGGATTAGCACCGGGGAGCTGTTTTTT	CSAGGISTGELFF
NA	once	TRBJ2-1	TRBV10-2	TGCGCCAGCAGTGATAGGGAGCTGCAGTTCTTC	CASSDRELQFF
NA	few	TRBJ2-5	TRBV5-1	TGCGCCAGCAGCTTGGCCGCCGCGGCTGAAGAGACCCAGTACTTC	CASSLAAAAEETQYF
NA	NA	TRBJ1-1	TRBV6-1	TGTGCCAGCAAGGTTGGGGGGGCTGTAAACACTGAAGCTTTCTTT	CASKVGGAVNTEAFF
NA	NA	TRBJ1-2	TRBV2	TGTGCCAGCAGTGAATGGGGCAGGGTTTATGGCTACACCTTC	CASSEWGRVYGYTF
NA	few	TRBJ2-7	TRBV5-4	TGTGCCAGCAGCCATGACGAGGCCTACGAGCAGTACTTC	CASSHDEAYEQYF
NA	NA	TRBJ1-2	TRBV6-1	TGTGCCAGCAGGGCGGATCCGGCTTCTGGCTACACCTTC	CASRADPASGYTF
NA	NA	TRBJ2-3	TRBV25-1	TGTGCCAGCACCAGGGGTTGGGGCACAGATACGCAGTATTTT	CASTRGWGTDTQYF
NA	NA	TRBJ1-1	TRBV12-5	TGTGCTAGTGGTTTGAGTGGCGGGGGGTCGAGAGAAGCTTTCTTT	CASGLSGGGSREAFF
TRBD1	NA	TRBJ1-2	TRBV29-1	TGCAGCGTTGGGAGGAGGGGACAGGGTCAAGGCTACACCTTC	CSVGRRGQGQGYTF
NA	few	TRBJ1-5	TRBV6-1	TGTGCCAGCAGTGAATCGGCGGGAGAAAATCAGCCCCAGCATTTT	CASSESAGENQPQHF
NA	NA	TRBJ2-7	TRBV19	TGTGCCAGTAGTATTCGAGTACAGACCTACGAGCAGTACTTC	CASSIRVQTYEQYF
TRBD1	NA	TRBJ1-2	TRBV5-6	TGTGCCAGCAGCTTGGCTAGGGACAGGGCTAACTATGGCTACACCTTC	CASSLARDRANYGYTF
TRBD1	NA	TRBJ1-1	TRBV23-1	TGCGCCAGCAGTCAATCCTTTTACAGGGGGCCGGGTGGCACTGAAGCTTTCTTT	CASSQSFYRGPGGTEAFF